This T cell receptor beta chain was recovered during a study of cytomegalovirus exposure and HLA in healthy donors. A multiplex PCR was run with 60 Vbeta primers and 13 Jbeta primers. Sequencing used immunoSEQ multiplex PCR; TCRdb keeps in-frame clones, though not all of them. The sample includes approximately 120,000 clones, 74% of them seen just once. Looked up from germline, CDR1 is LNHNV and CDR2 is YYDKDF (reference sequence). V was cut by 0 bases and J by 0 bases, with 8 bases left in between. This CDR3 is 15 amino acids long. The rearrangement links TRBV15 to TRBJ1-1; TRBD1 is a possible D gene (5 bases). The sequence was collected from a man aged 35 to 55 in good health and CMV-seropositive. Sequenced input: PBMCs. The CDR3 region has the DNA TGTGCCACCAGCAGAGATGGGGCGGTGAACACTGAAGCTTTCTTT. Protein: CATSRDGAVNTEAFF. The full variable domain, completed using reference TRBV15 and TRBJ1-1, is DAMVIQNPRYQVTQFGKPVTLSCSQTLNHNVMYWYQQKSSQAPKLLFHYYDKDFNNEADTPDNFQSRRPNTSFCFLDIRSPGLGDTAMYLCATSRDGAVNTEAFFGQGTRLTVV.